These 17 T cell receptor beta chains were sequenced from one sample in a study of cytomegalovirus exposure and HLA in healthy donors. Primers included in the PCR were 60 Vbeta and 13 Jbeta primers. The protocol was immunoSEQ multiplex PCR, while the TCRdb copy is restricted to in-frame clones and leaves out a portion. This table holds around 170,000 clones, more than 75% found once. The sequencing sample was made of PBMCs. These receptor sequences come from a woman aged 45-60 years in good health and CMV-seropositive.

The chain is built from TRBV19 and TRBJ2-3; D is possibly TRBD2 (6 bases). Germline CDR1 LNHDA, CDR2 SQIVND (reference sequence). Trimming pared 7 bases from V and 5 bases from J, leaving 16 bases between. The CDR3 totals 14 residues. The CDR3 DNA reads as TGTGCCAGTACCCACGCCGGGGGTGGAGATACGCAGTATTTT. Translating it yields CASTHAGGGDTQYF.

The chain employs TRBV6-6 and TRBJ2-7, with TRBD2 identical over 8 bases. CDR1 and CDR2 (germline): MNHNY, SVGAGI (reference sequence). The CDR3 has 16 residues. V shed 0 bases and J 0 bases; nucleotides not matched to a gene: 4. CDR3 loop: CASSYSDSGASYEQYF. The DNA for the CDR3 is TGTGCCAGCAGTTACTCGGATAGCGGGGCCTCCTACGAGCAGTACTTC.

J is TRBJ2-3 and V is TRBV9; weak D call: TRBD1 (6 bases). The CDR3 runs to 15 residues. Germline V gene data show CDR1 as SGDLS and CDR2 as YYNGEE. The V end was cut by 2 bases, the J end by 4 bases, with 14 bases between. CDR3 in amino acids: CASSVGPSGADTQYF. As DNA, the CDR3 is TGTGCCAGCAGCGTTGGGCCCTCAGGGGCAGATACGCAGTATTTT. The full variable domain, in which reference TRBV9 and TRBJ2-3 provide the parts outside the CDR3, is DSGVTQTPKHLITATGQRVTLRCSPRSGDLSVYWYQQSLDQGLQFLIQYYNGEERAKGNILERFSAQQFPDLHSELNLSSLELGDSALYFCASSVGPSGADTQYFGPGTRLTVL.

There are a few counts of this clone. The chain combines TRBV7-9 with TRBJ2-7, with a possible D match to TRBD1 (6 bases). V was pared by 5 bases and J by 6 bases, with 14 bases between. The CDR3 length is 13 residues. Germline V lookup: CDR1 SEHNR, CDR2 FQNEAQ (reference sequence). CDR3 coding DNA: TGTGCCAGCAGCACACAGGGTCCGGTCGAGCAGTACTTC. Its translation is CASSTQGPVEQYF.

On this clone itself: The junction departs from the called germline gene at one end, perhaps through a read error. The CDR3 loop is CAGRQIGGYERYF. In nucleotides, the CDR3 is TGCGCCGGCAGACAAATCGGTGGCTACGAGCGGTACTTC. V is TRBV5-1 and J is TRBJ2-7; D call uncertain. CDR3 length equals 13 residues. CDR1 and CDR2 (germline): SGHRS, YFSETQ. The complete variable domain, with remaining parts taken from reference TRBV5-1 and TRBJ2-7, reads KAGVTQTPRYLIKTRGQQVTLSCSPISGHRSVSWYQQTPGQGLQFLFEYFSETQRNKGNFPGRFSGRQFSNSRSEMNVSTLELGDSALYLCAGRQIGGYERYFGPGTRLTVT.

This clone came up once. The chain is built from TRBV7-3 and TRBJ2-3, with no clear D. The CDR3 runs to 13 residues. In germline, CDR1 is SGHTA, CDR2 FQGTGA. V gave up 2 bases and J gave up 0 bases, with 3 bases separating them. Here the CDR3 reads CASSLSSTDTQYF. CDR3 DNA sequence: TGTGCCAGCAGCTTATCTAGCACAGATACGCAGTATTTT.

The V and J genes are TRBV30 and TRBJ1-4; D perhaps matches TRBD1 (6 bases). Trimming cost V 4 bases and J 3 bases, with 9 bases left between them. The CDR3 runs to 13 residues. CDR1 is GTSNPN and CDR2 is SVGIG in the germline V gene (reference sequence). CDR3 loop: CAWTGASNEKLFF. For the CDR3, the DNA is TGTGCCTGGACAGGGGCGTCTAATGAAAAACTGTTTTTT.

In DNA, the CDR3 is TGTGCCAGCAGGCGCGAGGGACAGATGAACACTGAAGCTTTCTTT. It is translated as CASRREGQMNTEAFF. The gene calls are TRBV7-8 and TRBJ1-1, with 7 bases aligning to TRBD1. The junction had 7 bases not matched to a gene; V was cut back by 6 bases and J by 0 bases. The germline V gene has CDR1 SGHVS and CDR2 FQNEAQ. This CDR3 is built from 15 residues.

The chain joins TRBV6-1 to TRBJ1-2, with 8 bases lining up with TRBD1. Trimming removed 7 bases from V and 3 bases from J; junction bases left unmatched: 7. The germline gives CDR1 MNHNS, CDR2 SASEGT. This CDR3 is 14 amino acids long. CDR3 in DNA: TGTGCCAGCACCTGGACAGGGAGGGACTATGGCTACACCTTC. This codes for CASTWTGRDYGYTF.

The CDR3 nucleotides read TGTGCCAGCAGCTTAGAGCCCCTAGGGGCGCAGTATTTT. This encodes CASSLEPLGAQYF. This chain links TRBV7-2 with TRBJ2-3, with D maybe TRBD1 (5 bases). The CDR3 extends over 13 amino acids. The V gene's germline CDR1 is SGHTA and CDR2 FQGNSA. With 1 base removed from V and 10 bases from J, the gap between germline ends came to 12 bases.

V gene TRBV10-1 combines with J gene TRBJ1-5; TRBD1 is a possible D gene (5 bases). This CDR3 is 13 amino acids long. Trimming left V 4 bases short and J 5 bases short, with 9 bases between. Per the germline V gene, CDR1 is WNHNN and CDR2 is SYGVQD (reference sequence). This CDR3 is CASSAGPHQPQHF. As DNA, the CDR3 is TGCGCCAGCAGTGCAGGGCCCCATCAGCCCCAGCATTTT.

The chain carries TRBV6-5 and TRBJ1-1; 7 bases are a match to TRBD1. The CDR3 runs to 13 residues. Germline V lookup: CDR1 MNHEY, CDR2 SVGAGI. Trimming removed 6 bases from V and 0 bases from J; junction bases left unmatched: 1. This CDR3 reads CASRGQLNTEAFF. The CDR3 DNA is TGTGCCAGCAGGGGACAGTTGAACACTGAAGCTTTCTTT.

This chain uses TRBV28 with TRBJ1-5, with a weak D call TRBD1 (6 bases). The CDR3 spans 17 residues. V lost 3 bases and J 1 base, leaving 16 bases between the germline ends. Germline V lookup: CDR1 MDHEN, CDR2 SYDVKM. The CDR3 nucleotides read TGTGCCAGCAGTTTTGCGGTGGGGGGGGCAAGCAATCAGCCCCAGCATTTT. Translating it yields CASSFAVGGASNQPQHF.

This clone was detected only once. The chain recombines TRBV28 with TRBJ1-3, with no clear D. The V gene's germline CDR1 is MDHEN and CDR2 SYDVKM. The V gene lost 2 bases and the J gene lost 0 bases, with 11 bases spanning the gap. This CDR3 comprises 16 residues. DNA for the CDR3: TGTGCCAGCAGTTTACTACCAGACTACTCTGGAAACACCATATATTTT. It encodes CASSLLPDYSGNTIYF.

J is TRBJ1-1 and V is TRBV19; a possible D gene is TRBD1 (6 bases). Germline V lookup: CDR1 LNHDA, CDR2 SQIVND (reference sequence). The ends were cut back, 1 base at V and 8 bases at J, with 14 bases in the middle. The length of the CDR3 is 14 residues. CDR3 sequence (DNA): TGTGCCAGTAGTATAGGCCTACCCGGGACAGAAGCTTTCTTT. This sequence encodes CASSIGLPGTEAFF.

This clone was seen only once. The V and J genes are TRBV2 and TRBJ1-5, with 11 nucleotides matching TRBD1. V gave up 7 bases and J gave up 6 bases; unmatched junction bases: 5. From germline, CDR1 is SNHLY and CDR2 FYNNEI. CDR3 length equals 14 residues. The CDR3 region has the DNA TGTGCCAGCACCGGACAGGGGGCTGGTCAGCCCCAGCATTTT. Its protein product is CASTGQGAGQPQHF.

The rearrangement uses TRBV5-1 and TRBJ2-3; 9 bases match TRBD2. The V gene end was trimmed by 1 base and the J gene end by 5 bases; junction bases not matched to a gene: 8. Germline CDR1 SGHRS, CDR2 YFSETQ. The CDR3 totals 16 residues. The CDR3 reads CASSLISGGGGDTQYF. Here the CDR3 DNA reads TGCGCCAGCAGCTTGATCTCTGGCGGGGGGGGAGATACGCAGTATTTT.